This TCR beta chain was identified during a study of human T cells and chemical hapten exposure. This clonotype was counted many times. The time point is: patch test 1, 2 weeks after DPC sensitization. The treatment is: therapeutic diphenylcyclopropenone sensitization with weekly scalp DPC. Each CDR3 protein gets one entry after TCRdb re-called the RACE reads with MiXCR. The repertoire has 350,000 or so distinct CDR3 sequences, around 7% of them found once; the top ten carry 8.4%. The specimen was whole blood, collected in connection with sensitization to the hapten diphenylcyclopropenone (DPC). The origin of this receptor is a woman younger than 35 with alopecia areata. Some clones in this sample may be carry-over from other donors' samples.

CDR3 DNA sequence: TGTGCCACCGCGGGACCACACTCCTACAATGAGCAGTTCTTC. Its translation is CATAGPHSYNEQFF. The chain recombines TRBV6-2 or TRBV6-3 with TRBJ2-1; a possible D gene is TRBD2 (6 bases). CDR1 MNHEY and CDR2 SVGEGT come from the germline V gene. Trimming removed 10 bases from V and 0 bases from J, with 13 bases in between. This CDR3 contains 14 residues.